This is a list of T cell receptor beta chains from one sample in a study of control samples from healthy donors and cancer patients. Clones were sequenced by immunoSEQ multiplex PCR, and TCRdb holds only the in-frame ones, with some missing. The top ten hold around a fifth of the sample, which has 70,000 or so clones, about nine tenths seen once. Specimen: PBMCs. The source is a man in his 60s with lung cancer. The CDR3 runs from the conserved cysteine through the conserved F or W. The order of the fields is J gene, clone size, V gene, D gene, CDR3 DNA, CDR3 protein. D genes are given only for firm matches. Only some rows state a clone size, as once, few, many or a class for expanded clones.

TRBJ1-2	once	TRBV29-1	.	TGCAGCGTCGAGGGGGTTTCCAACAGGGAAACTAACTATGGCTACACCTTC	CSVEGVSNRETNYGYTF
TRBJ2-3	once	TRBV5-1	.	TGCGCCAGCAGCTTTGGGGATACGCAGTATTTT	CASSFGDTQYF
TRBJ1-6	.	TRBV18	TRBD1	TGTGCCAGCTCCCGACAGGGGCCCGGGTATAATTCACCCCTCCACTTT	CASSRQGPGYNSPLHF
TRBJ2-1	.	TRBV15	.	TGTGCCACCAGCAGAGCCGGGACTGCAGACGGGAATGAGCAGTTCTTC	CATSRAGTADGNEQFF
TRBJ2-4	.	TRBV4-2	TRBD1	TGTGCCAGCAGCCAAAGGACGGGACAGGAGCAAAACATTCAGTACTTC	CASSQRTGQEQNIQYF
TRBJ1-3	.	TRBV25-1	.	TGTGCCAGCAGTCAGGGGTCTGGAAACACCATATATTTT	CASSQGSGNTIYF
TRBJ1-2	once	TRBV19	.	TGTGCCAGTAAACCCGGGACACTGACTAACTATGGCTACACCTTC	CASKPGTLTNYGYTF
TRBJ1-2	.	TRBV3-1/TRBV3-2	TRBD1	TGTGCCAGCAGCCAAGGGACAGGGTTAATAGCCACCTTC	CASSQGTGLIATF
TRBJ1-2	.	TRBV25-1	TRBD1	TGTGCCAGCAAAACCGGGACAGGCTATGGCTACACCTTC	CASKTGTGYGYTF
TRBJ1-2	.	TRBV7-9	.	TGTGCCAGCAGCTCCATCGCGAACTATGGCTACACCTTC	CASSSIANYGYTF
TRBJ2-1	.	TRBV18	.	TGTGCCAGCTTACCAGGAGGGAGGACAGCTAACAATGAGCAGTTCTTC	CASLPGGRTANNEQFF
TRBJ2-5	.	TRBV12-3/TRBV12-4	.	TGTGCCAGCACTGCGGGGACTCAAGAGACCCAGTACTTC	CASTAGTQETQYF
TRBJ1-1	.	TRBV12-3/TRBV12-4	.	TGTGCCAGCAGACAATTGCTGAACACTGAAGCTTTCTTT	CASRQLLNTEAFF
TRBJ1-1	.	TRBV5-1	.	TGCGCCAGCAGCCTCCCGGTTGGGGGGGTTGGCACTGAAGCTTTCTTT	CASSLPVGGVGTEAFF